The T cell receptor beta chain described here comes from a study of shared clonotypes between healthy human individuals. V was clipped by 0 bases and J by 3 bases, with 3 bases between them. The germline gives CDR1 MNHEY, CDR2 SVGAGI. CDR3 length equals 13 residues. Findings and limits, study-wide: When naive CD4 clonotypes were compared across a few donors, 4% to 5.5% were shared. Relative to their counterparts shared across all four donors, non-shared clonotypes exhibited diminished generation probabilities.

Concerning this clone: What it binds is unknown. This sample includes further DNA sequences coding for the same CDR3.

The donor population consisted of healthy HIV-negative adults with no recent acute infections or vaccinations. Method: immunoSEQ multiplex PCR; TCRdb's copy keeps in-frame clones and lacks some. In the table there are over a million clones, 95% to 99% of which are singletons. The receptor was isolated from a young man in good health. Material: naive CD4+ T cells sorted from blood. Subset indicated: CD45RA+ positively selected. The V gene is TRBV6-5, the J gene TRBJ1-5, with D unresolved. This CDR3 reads CASSYSTNQPQHF. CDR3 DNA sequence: TGTGCCAGCAGTTACTCGACCAATCAGCCCCAGCATTTT.